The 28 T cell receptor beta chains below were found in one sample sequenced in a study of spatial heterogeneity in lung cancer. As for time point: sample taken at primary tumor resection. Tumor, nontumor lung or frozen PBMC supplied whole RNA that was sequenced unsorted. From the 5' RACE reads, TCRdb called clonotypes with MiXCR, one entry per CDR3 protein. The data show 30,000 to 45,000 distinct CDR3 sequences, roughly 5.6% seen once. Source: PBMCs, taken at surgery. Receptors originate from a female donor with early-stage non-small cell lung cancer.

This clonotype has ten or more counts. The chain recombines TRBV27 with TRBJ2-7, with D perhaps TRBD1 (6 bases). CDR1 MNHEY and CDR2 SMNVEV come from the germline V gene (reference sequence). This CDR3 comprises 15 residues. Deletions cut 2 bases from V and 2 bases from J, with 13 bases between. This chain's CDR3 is CASSLVRGNPYEQYF. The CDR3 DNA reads TGTGCCAGCAGTTTAGTTAGGGGGAACCCCTACGAGCAGTACTTC.

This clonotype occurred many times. DNA of the CDR3: TGTGCCAGCAGTTCGGACAGAGCCTACACCTTC. This translates into CASSSDRAYTF. This chain links TRBV28 with TRBJ1-2, with TRBD1 as a possible D gene (6 bases). CDR1 MDHEN and CDR2 SYDVKM come from the germline V gene. CDR3 size: 11 residues. V shed 4 bases and J shed 10 bases, with 10 bases lying between them.

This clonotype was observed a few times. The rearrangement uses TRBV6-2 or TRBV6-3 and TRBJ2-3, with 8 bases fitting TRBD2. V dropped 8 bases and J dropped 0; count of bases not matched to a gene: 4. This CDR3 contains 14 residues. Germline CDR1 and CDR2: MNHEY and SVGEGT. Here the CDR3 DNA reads TGTGCCAGCTACGAGCGGGAGAGCACAGATACGCAGTATTTT. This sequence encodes CASYERESTDTQYF.

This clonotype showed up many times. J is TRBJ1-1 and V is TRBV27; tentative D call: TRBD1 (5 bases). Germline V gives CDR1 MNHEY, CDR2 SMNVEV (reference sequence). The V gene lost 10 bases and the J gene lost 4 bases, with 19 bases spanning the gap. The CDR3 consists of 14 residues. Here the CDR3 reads CATGIGVGLTEAFF. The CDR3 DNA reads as TGTGCCACTGGTATAGGAGTGGGGCTCACTGAAGCTTTCTTT.

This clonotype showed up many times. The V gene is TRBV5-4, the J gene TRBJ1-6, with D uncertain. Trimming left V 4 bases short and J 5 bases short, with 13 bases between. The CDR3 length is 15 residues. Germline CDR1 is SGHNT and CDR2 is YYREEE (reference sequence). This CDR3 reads CASSAGRRDNSPLHF. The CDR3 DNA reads TGTGCCAGCAGCGCCGGGAGACGGGATAATTCACCCCTCCACTTT.

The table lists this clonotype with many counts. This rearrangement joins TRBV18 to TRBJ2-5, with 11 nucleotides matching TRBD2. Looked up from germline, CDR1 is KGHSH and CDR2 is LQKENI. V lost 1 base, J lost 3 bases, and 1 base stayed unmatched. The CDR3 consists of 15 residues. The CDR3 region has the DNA TGTGCCAGCTCACCACAGACTAGCGGGGAAGAGACCCAGTACTTC. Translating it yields CASSPQTSGEETQYF.

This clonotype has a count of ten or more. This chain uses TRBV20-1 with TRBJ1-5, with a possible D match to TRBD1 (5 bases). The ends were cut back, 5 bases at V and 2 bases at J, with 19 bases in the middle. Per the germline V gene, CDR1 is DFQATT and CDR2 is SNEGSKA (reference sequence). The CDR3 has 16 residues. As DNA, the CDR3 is TGCAGTGCTCTAATTACAGGTAGCGGGCGCAATCAGCCCCAGCATTTT. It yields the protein CSALITGSGRNQPQHF.

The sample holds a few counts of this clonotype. CDR3 in DNA: TGTGCCAGCAGCTCCCGGGTAGGCGAAAAACTGTTTTTT. Translated, it gives CASSSRVGEKLFF. This chain joins TRBV7-8 and TRBJ1-4; D gene unclear. This CDR3 is 13 amino acids long. Germline lookup yields CDR1 SGHVS and CDR2 FQNEAQ. Trimming shortened V by 4 bases and J by 8 bases, and 11 bases separated the two germline ends.

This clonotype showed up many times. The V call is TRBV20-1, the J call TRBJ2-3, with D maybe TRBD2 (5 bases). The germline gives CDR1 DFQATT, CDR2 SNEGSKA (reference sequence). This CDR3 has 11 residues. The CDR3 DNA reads TGCAGCCCCGGCAGCGGTGATACGCAGTATTTT. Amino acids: CSPGSGDTQYF.

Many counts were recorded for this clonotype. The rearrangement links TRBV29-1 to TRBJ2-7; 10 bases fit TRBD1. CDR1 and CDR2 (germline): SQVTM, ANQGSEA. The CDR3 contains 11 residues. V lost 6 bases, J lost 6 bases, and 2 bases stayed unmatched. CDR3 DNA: TGCAGCGTAGGGACAGGGGCCGAGCAGTACTTC. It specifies CSVGTGAEQYF.

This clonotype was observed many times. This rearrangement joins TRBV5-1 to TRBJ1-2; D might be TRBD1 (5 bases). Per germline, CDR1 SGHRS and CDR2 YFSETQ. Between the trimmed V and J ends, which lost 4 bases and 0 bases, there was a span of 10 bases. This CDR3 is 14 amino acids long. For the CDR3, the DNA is TGCGCCAGCAGCCGAGACAGTACTAACTATGGCTACACCTTC. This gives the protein CASSRDSTNYGYTF.

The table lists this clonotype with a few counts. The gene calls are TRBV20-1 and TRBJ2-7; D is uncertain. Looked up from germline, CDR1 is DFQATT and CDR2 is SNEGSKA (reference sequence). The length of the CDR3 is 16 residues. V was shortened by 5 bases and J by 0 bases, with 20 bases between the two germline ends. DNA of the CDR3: TGCAGTGCTCCGTCAACCGGGTCCCCGAGCTCCTACGAGCAGTACTTC. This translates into CSAPSTGSPSSYEQYF.

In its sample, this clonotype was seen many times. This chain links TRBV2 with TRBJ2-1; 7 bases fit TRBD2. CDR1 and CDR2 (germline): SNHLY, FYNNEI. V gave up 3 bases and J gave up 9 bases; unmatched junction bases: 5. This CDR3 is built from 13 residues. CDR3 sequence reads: CASSEVGEGEQFF. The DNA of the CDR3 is TGTGCCAGCAGTGAGGTTGGGGAGGGTGAGCAGTTCTTC.

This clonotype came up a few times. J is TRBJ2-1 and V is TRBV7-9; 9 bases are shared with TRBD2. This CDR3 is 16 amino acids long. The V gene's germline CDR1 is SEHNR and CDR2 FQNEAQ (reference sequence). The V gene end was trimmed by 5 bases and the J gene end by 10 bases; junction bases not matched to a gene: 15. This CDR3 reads CASSPIGLALTEEQFF. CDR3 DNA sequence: TGTGCCAGCAGCCCTATAGGACTAGCGCTGACGGAGGAGCAGTTCTTC.

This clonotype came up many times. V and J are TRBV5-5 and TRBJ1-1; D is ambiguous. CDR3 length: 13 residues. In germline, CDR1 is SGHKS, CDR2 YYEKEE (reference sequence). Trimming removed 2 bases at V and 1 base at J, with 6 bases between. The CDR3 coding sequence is TGTGCCAGCAGCTTTGAGACGAACACTGAAGCTTTCTTT. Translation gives CASSFETNTEAFF.

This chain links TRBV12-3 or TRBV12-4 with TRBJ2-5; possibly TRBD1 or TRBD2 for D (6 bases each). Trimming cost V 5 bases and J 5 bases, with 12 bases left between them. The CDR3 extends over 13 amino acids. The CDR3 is CASSPWGAETQYF. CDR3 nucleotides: TGTGCCAGCAGTCCCTGGGGGGCGGAGACCCAGTACTTC.

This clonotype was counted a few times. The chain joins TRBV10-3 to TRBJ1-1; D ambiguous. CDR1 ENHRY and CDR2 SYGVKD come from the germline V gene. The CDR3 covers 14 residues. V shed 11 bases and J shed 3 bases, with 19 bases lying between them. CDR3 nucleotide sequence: TGTGCCCTTCGCGGCGCGGGCGGGGACACTGAAGCTTTCTTT. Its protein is CALRGAGGDTEAFF.

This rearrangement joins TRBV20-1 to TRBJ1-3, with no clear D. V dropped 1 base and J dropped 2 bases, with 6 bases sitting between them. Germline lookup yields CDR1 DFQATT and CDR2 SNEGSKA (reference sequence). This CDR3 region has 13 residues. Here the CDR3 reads CSARGLTGNTIYF. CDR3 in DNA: TGCAGTGCTAGAGGCCTGACTGGAAACACCATATATTTT.

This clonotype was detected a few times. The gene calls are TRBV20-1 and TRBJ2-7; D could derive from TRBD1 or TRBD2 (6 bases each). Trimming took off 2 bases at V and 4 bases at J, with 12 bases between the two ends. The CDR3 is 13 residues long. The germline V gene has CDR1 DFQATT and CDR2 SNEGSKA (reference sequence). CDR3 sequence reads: CSARKGGSYEQYF. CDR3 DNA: TGCAGTGCTAGAAAGGGGGGTTCATACGAGCAGTACTTC.

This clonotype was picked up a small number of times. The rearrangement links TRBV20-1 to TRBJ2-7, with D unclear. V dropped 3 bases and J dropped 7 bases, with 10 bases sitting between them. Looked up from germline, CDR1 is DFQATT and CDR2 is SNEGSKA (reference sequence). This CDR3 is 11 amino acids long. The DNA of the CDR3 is TGCAGTGCTAGTTGGCGGCGAGAGCAGTACTTC. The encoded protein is CSASWRREQYF.

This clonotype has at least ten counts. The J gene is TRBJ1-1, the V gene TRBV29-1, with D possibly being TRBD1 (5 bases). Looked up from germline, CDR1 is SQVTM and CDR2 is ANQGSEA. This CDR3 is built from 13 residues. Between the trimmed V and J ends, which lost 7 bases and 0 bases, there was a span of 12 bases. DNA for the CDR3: TGCAGCGCACCGACAGCCATGAACACTGAAGCTTTCTTT. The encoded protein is CSAPTAMNTEAFF. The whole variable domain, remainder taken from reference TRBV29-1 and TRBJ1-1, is SAVISQKPSRDICQRGTSLTIQCQVDSQVTMMFWYRQQPGQSLTLIATANQGSEATYESGFVIDKFPISRPNLTFSTLTVSNMSPEDSSIYLCSAPTAMNTEAFFGQGTRLTVV.

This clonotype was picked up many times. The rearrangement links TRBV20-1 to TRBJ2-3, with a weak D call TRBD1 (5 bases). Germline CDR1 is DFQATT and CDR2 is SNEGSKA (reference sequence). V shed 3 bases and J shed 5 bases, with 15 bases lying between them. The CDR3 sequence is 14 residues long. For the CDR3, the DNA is TGCAGTGCTAGTATAATCAGGGAAGTAGATACGCAGTATTTT. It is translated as CSASIIREVDTQYF.

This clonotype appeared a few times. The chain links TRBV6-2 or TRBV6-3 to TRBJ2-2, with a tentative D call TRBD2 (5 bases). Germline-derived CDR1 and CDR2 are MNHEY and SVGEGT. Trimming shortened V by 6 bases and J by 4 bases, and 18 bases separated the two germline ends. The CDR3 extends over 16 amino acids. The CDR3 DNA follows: TGTGCCAGCAGGTCCGATTCTAGCCCCGGCACCGGGGAGCTGTTTTTT. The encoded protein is CASRSDSSPGTGELFF.

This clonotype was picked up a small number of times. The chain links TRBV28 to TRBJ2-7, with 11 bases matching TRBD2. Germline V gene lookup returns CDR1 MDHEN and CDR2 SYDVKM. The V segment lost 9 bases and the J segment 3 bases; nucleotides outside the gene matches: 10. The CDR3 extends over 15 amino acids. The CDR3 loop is CASHHSGRGIYEQYF. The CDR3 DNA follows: TGTGCCAGTCATCATAGCGGGAGGGGAATCTACGAGCAGTACTTC.

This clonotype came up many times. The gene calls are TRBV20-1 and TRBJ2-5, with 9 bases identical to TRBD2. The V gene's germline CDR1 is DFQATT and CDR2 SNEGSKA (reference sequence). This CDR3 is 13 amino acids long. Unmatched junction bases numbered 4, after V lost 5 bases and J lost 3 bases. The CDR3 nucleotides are TGCAGTGCTGATAGCGGGGGAAAAGAGACCCAGTACTTC. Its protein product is CSADSGGKETQYF.

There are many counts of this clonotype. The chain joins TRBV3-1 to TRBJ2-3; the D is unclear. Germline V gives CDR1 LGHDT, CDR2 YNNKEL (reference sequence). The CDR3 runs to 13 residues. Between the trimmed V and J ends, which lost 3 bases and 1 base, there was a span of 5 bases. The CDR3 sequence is CASSQVRTDTQYF. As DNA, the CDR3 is TGTGCCAGCAGCCAGGTCCGCACAGATACGCAGTATTTT.

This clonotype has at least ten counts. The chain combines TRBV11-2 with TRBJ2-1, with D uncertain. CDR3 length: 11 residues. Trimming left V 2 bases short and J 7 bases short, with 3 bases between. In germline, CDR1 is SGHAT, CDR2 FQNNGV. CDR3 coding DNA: TGTGCCAGCAGCTTACAAAATGAGCAGTTCTTC. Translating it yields CASSLQNEQFF.

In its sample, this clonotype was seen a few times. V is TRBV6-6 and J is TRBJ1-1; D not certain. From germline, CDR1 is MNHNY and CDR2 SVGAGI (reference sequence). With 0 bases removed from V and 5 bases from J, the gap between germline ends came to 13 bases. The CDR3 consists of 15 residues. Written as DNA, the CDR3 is TGTGCCAGCAGTTACTCTCCCAGGCTCCAAACTGAAGCTTTCTTT. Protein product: CASSYSPRLQTEAFF.